This T cell receptor (beta chain) was found in a study of blood T cell repertoires in COVID-19. The CDR3 has 15 amino acids. CDR1 and CDR2 (germline): MNHEY, SVGEGT. Germline trimming cut 5 bases from V and 3 bases from J; bases unmatched to any gene: 6. Clones were read by immunoSEQ multiplex PCR, and TCRdb kept only the in-frame ones, dropping some. Of 190,000 or so clones detected, roughly nine tenths appear once; the ten largest clones hold roughly 6.7%. The origin of this receptor is a man aged 35-49 years with acute or convalescent COVID-19. The V call is TRBV6-2 or TRBV6-3, the J call TRBJ1-4; TRBD1 aligns across 7 bases. Specimen: peripheral blood. The CDR3 DNA sequence: TGTGCCAGCAGTGGACGACAGGGACCTAATGAAAAACTGTTTTTT. Translated, it gives CASSGRQGPNEKLFF.